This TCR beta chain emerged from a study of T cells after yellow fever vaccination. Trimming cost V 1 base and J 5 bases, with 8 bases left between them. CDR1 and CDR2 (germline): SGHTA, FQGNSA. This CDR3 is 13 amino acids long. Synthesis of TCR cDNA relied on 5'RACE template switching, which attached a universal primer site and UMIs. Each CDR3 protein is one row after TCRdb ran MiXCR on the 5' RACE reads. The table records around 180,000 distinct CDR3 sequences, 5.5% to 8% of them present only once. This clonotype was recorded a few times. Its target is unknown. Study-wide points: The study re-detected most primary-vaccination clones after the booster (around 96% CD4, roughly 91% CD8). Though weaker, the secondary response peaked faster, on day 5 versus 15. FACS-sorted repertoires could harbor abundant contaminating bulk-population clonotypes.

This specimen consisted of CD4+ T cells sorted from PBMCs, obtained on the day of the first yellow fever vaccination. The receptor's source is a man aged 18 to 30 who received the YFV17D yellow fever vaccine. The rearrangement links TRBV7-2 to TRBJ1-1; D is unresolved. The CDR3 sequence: CASSLVKVTEAFF. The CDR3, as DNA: TGTGCCAGCAGCTTAGTAAAGGTTACTGAAGCTTTCTTT. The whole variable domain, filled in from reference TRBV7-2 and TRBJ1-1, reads GAGVSQSPSNKVTEKGKDVELRCDPISGHTALYWYRQSLGQGLEFLIYFQGNSAPDKSGLPSDRFSAERTGGSVSTLTIQRTQQEDSAVYLCASSLVKVTEAFFGQGTRLTVV.